This T cell receptor (beta chain) originates from a study of blood T cell repertoires in COVID-19. Seattle patients were enrolled while actively infected and followed longitudinally. CDR3 size: 13 residues. Trimming left V 4 bases short and J 4 bases short, with 5 bases between. Germline CDR1 SGHTA, CDR2 FQGNSA. Authors' data handling: Estimation of nucleated cell counts was performed using reference gene primer amplification. Libraries were prepared by immunoSEQ multiplex PCR; TCRdb keeps only in-frame clonotypes and omits some of them. V, J and clone size reflect that table, while D and trimming were determined from the DNA. The table shows around 300,000 clones, with around 88% occurring only once.

J is TRBJ1-6 and V is TRBV7-2, with D uncertain. This receptor was taken from a woman aged 70-85 years with COVID-19, enrolled during active disease. Sample: peripheral blood. The CDR3: CASSSLYNSPLHF. The CDR3 DNA reads as TGTGCCAGCAGCTCCCTTTATAATTCACCCCTCCACTTT.